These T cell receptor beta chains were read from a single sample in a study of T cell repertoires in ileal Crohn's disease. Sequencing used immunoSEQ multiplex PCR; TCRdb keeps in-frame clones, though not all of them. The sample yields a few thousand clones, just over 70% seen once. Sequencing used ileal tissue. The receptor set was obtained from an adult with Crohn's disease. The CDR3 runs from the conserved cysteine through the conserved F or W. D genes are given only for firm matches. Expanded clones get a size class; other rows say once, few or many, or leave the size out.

CDR3 protein: CASSGASGAYHEQYF; CDR3 DNA: TGTGCCAGCAGCGGAGCTAGCGGGGCCTACCACGAGCAGTACTTC; J gene: TRBJ2-7; D gene: TRBD2; V gene: TRBV9; clone size: NA
CDR3 protein: CASIRQGNEAFF; CDR3 DNA: TGTGCCAGTATTCGACAGGGGAATGAAGCTTTCTTT; J gene: TRBJ1-1; D gene: TRBD1; V gene: TRBV19; clone size: NA
CDR3 protein: CASSVGGATHNEQFF; CDR3 DNA: TGTGCCAGCAGTGTTGGGGGGGCGACCCACAATGAGCAGTTCTTC; J gene: TRBJ2-1; D gene: NA; V gene: TRBV6-4; clone size: NA
CDR3 protein: CASRALDRGSNQPQHF; CDR3 DNA: TGTGCCAGCAGAGCGTTGGACAGGGGAAGCAATCAGCCCCAGCATTTT; J gene: TRBJ1-5; D gene: TRBD1; V gene: TRBV9; clone size: NA
CDR3 protein: CASSLGQGAFGNTIYF; CDR3 DNA: TGTGCCAGTAGCCTGGGACAGGGGGCTTTTGGAAACACCATATATTTT; J gene: TRBJ1-3; D gene: TRBD1; V gene: TRBV19; clone size: NA
CDR3 protein: CASSLLAGGSRDEQFF; CDR3 DNA: TGTGCCAGTAGCCTACTAGCGGGGGGGTCACGGGATGAGCAGTTCTTC; J gene: TRBJ2-1; D gene: TRBD2; V gene: TRBV19; clone size: few
CDR3 protein: CATQTGSTTGELFF; CDR3 DNA: TGTGCCACCCAGACAGGGTCGACCACCGGGGAGCTGTTTTTT; J gene: TRBJ2-2; D gene: TRBD1; V gene: TRBV10-3; clone size: NA
CDR3 protein: CSVKPGQGYGYTF; CDR3 DNA: TGCAGCGTTAAGCCGGGACAGGGGTATGGCTACACCTTC; J gene: TRBJ1-2; D gene: TRBD1; V gene: TRBV29-1; clone size: few
CDR3 protein: CASSSTGGLMANEKLFF; CDR3 DNA: TGTGCCAGCAGCTCTACAGGGGGCTTGATGGCTAATGAAAAACTGTTTTTT; J gene: TRBJ1-4; D gene: TRBD1; V gene: TRBV11-3; clone size: NA
CDR3 protein: CASSGGQGHGYTF; CDR3 DNA: TGTGCCAGCAGCGGCGGACAGGGGCATGGCTACACCTTC; J gene: TRBJ1-2; D gene: TRBD1; V gene: TRBV7-3; clone size: NA
CDR3 protein: CASSTDRGLEKLFF; CDR3 DNA: TGTGCCAGCAGTACGGACAGGGGGCTTGAAAAACTGTTTTTT; J gene: TRBJ1-4; D gene: TRBD1; V gene: TRBV6-5; clone size: few
CDR3 protein: CARTKQGAQDEQFF; CDR3 DNA: TGTGCCAGAACGAAACAGGGGGCGCAGGATGAGCAGTTCTTC; J gene: TRBJ2-1; D gene: TRBD1; V gene: TRBV6-1; clone size: NA
CDR3 protein: CASRSLAPEGQETQYF; CDR3 DNA: TGTGCCAGCAGGTCACTAGCGCCCGAGGGTCAAGAGACCCAGTACTTC; J gene: TRBJ2-5; D gene: TRBD2; V gene: TRBV28; clone size: NA
CDR3 protein: CASSEAPKTGGNQPQHF; CDR3 DNA: TGTGCCAGCAGTGAAGCGCCAAAGACAGGGGGCAATCAGCCCCAGCATTTT; J gene: TRBJ1-5; D gene: TRBD1; V gene: TRBV6-1; clone size: NA
CDR3 protein: CSVGQFNTGELFF; CDR3 DNA: TGCAGCGTGGGACAGTTTAACACCGGGGAGCTGTTTTTT; J gene: TRBJ2-2; D gene: TRBD1; V gene: TRBV29-1; clone size: NA
CDR3 protein: CASSQDLGGNTEAFF; CDR3 DNA: TGCGCCAGCAGCCAAGATCTTGGAGGGAACACTGAAGCTTTCTTT; J gene: TRBJ1-1; D gene: NA; V gene: TRBV4-3; clone size: few
CDR3 protein: CASSNTGQGRGTAEAFF; CDR3 DNA: TGTGCCAGCAGCAACACCGGACAGGGGAGGGGGACTGCTGAAGCTTTCTTT; J gene: TRBJ1-1; D gene: TRBD1; V gene: TRBV14; clone size: few
CDR3 protein: CAWMGGKSYEQCF; CDR3 DNA: TGTGCCTGGATGGGGGGGAAATCCTACGAGCAGTGCTTC; J gene: TRBJ2-7; D gene: TRBD2; V gene: TRBV30; clone size: once
CDR3 protein: CASSSSGSGDGELFF; CDR3 DNA: TGTGCCAGCAGTTCTAGCGGGAGCGGGGACGGGGAGCTGTTTTTT; J gene: TRBJ2-2; D gene: TRBD2; V gene: TRBV6-5; clone size: NA
CDR3 protein: CASSAGQGNNQPQHF; CDR3 DNA: TGTGCCAGCAGTGCCGGACAGGGGAACAATCAGCCCCAGCATTTT; J gene: TRBJ1-5; D gene: TRBD1; V gene: TRBV6-1; clone size: few
CDR3 protein: CASSTPGSGDGYTF; CDR3 DNA: TGTGCCAGTAGTACCCCGGGGTCAGGGGATGGCTACACCTTC; J gene: TRBJ1-2; D gene: NA; V gene: TRBV19; clone size: NA
CDR3 protein: CASSLDRTSSADTQYF; CDR3 DNA: TGTGCCAGCAGCTTAGACAGGACTAGCAGCGCAGATACGCAGTATTTT; J gene: TRBJ2-3; D gene: TRBD2; V gene: TRBV11-3; clone size: NA
CDR3 protein: CASSNEFSVTGTDTQYF; CDR3 DNA: TGTGCCAGCAGCAATGAGTTTAGCGTGACGGGTACAGATACGCAGTATTTT; J gene: TRBJ2-3; D gene: NA; V gene: TRBV21-1; clone size: few
CDR3 protein: CASSEIRLAGEKQFF; CDR3 DNA: TGCGCCAGCAGTGAAATTCGTCTAGCTGGGGAGAAGCAGTTCTTC; J gene: TRBJ2-1; D gene: NA; V gene: TRBV10-1; clone size: NA
CDR3 protein: CASSPGVAGADTQYF; CDR3 DNA: TGTGCTAGCAGCCCCGGGGTAGCGGGAGCAGATACGCAGTATTTT; J gene: TRBJ2-3; D gene: TRBD2; V gene: TRBV7-7; clone size: NA
CDR3 protein: CASSQGGTGTQQFF; CDR3 DNA: TGCGCCAGCAGCCAAGGGGGAACCGGGACTCAGCAGTTCTTC; J gene: TRBJ2-1; D gene: NA; V gene: TRBV4-1; clone size: NA
CDR3 protein: CSSPIDSTDTQYF; CDR3 DNA: TGCAGCAGCCCTATTGATTCCACAGATACGCAGTATTTT; J gene: TRBJ2-3; D gene: NA; V gene: TRBV29-1; clone size: NA
CDR3 protein: CASSFGGVRGETQYF; CDR3 DNA: TGTGCCAGCAGCTTCGGCGGGGTGAGGGGAGAGACCCAGTACTTC; J gene: TRBJ2-5; D gene: NA; V gene: TRBV5-4; clone size: once
CDR3 protein: CASSWGDRGYGYTF; CDR3 DNA: TGCGCCAGCAGCTGGGGGGACAGGGGATACGGCTACACCTTC; J gene: TRBJ1-2; D gene: TRBD1; V gene: TRBV5-1; clone size: few